This T cell receptor beta chain was recorded in a study of blood T cell repertoires in COVID-19. Study background: In each case, the material was cDNA or gDNA derived from T cells, B-cell-depleted T cells, or PBMCs.

Looked up from germline, CDR1 is SGHTA and CDR2 is FQGTGA. V lost 5 bases and J lost 8; bases outside the gene matches: 4. The CDR3 loop spans 14 amino acids. This clone was detected once. Per the authors' pipeline: Researchers report that nucleated cell counts were estimated from reference gene primer amplification. Assay: immunoSEQ multiplex PCR; the TCRdb copy retains only in-frame clones and omits some. V and J calls and clone size are given by that table; D and trimming were obtained from the DNA. The profile covers about 39,000 clones, with more than 80% appearing a single time and about 4.6% taken by the ten largest.

This clonotype was sampled from a man in his sixties with acute or convalescent COVID-19. The chain recombines TRBV7-3 with TRBJ2-1; 12 positions match TRBD2. Sequencing was performed on peripheral blood. Here the CDR3 DNA reads TGTGCCAGCAGCGAACTAGCGGGGGGTCATGAGCAGTTCTTC. Translating gives CASSELAGGHEQFF. The full variable domain, in which reference TRBV7-3 and TRBJ2-1 provide the parts outside the CDR3, is GAGVSQTPSNKVTEKGKYVELRCDPISGHTALYWYRQSLGQGPEFLIYFQGTGAADDSGLPNDRFFAVRPEGSVSTLKIQRTERGDSAVYLCASSELAGGHEQFFGPGTRLTVL.